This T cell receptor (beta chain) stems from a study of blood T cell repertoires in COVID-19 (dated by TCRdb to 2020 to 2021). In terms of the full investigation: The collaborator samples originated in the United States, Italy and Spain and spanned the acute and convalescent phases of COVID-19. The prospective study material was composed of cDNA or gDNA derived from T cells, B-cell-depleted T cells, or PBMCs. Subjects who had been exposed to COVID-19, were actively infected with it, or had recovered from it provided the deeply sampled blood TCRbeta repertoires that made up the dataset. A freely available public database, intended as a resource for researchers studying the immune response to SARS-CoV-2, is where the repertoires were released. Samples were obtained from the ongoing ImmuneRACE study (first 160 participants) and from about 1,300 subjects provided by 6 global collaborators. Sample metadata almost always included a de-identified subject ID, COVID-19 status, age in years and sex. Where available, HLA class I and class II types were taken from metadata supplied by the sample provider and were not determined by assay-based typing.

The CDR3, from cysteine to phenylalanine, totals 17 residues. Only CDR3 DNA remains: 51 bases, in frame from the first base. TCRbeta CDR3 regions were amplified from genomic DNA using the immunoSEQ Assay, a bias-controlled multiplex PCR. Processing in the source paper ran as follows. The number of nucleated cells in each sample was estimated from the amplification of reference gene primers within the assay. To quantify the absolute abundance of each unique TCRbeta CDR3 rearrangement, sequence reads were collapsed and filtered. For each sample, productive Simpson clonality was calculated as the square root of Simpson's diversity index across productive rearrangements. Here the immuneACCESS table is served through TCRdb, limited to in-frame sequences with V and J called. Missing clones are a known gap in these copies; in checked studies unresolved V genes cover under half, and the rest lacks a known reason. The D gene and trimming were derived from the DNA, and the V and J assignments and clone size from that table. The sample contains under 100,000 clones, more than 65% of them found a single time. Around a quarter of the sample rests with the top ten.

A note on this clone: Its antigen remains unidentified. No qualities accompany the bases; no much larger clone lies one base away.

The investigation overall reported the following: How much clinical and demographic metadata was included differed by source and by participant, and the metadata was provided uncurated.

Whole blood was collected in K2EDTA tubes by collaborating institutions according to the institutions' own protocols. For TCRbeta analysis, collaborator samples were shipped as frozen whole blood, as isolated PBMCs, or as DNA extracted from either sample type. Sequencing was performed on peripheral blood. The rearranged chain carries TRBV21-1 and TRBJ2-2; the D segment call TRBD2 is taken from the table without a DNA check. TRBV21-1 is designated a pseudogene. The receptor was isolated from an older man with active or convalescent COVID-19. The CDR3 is CASSKVAGGHGTGELFF. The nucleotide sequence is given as TGTGCCAGCAGCAAAGTTGCGGGGGGGCACGGAACCGGGGAGCTGTTTTTT.